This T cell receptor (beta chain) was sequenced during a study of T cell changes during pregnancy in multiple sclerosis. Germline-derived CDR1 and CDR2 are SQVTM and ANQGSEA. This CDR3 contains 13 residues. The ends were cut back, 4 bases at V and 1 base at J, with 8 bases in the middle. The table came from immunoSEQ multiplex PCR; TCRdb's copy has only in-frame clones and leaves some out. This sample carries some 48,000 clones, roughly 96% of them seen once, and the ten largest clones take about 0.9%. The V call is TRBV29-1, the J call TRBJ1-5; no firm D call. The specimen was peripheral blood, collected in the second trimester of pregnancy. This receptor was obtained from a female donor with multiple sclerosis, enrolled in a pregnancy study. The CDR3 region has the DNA TGCAGCGTTGGACAATCCAGCAATCAGCCCCAGCATTTT. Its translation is CSVGQSSNQPQHF. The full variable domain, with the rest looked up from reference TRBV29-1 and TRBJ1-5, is SAVISQKPSRDICQRGTSLTIQCQVDSQVTMMFWYRQQPGQSLTLIATANQGSEATYESGFVIDKFPISRPNLTFSTLTVSNMSPEDSSIYLCSVGQSSNQPQHFGDGTRLSIL.